This TCR beta chain was sequenced for a study of T cell repertoires in cytomegalovirus infection. Study summary: Indicated by public TCR beta signatures were CMV infection and matching HLA type. Study outcomes and limitations: Based on cumulative public TCR beta family frequency, carriers of CMV plus the relevant HLA were identified.

This clonotype was seen a handful of times. Its specificity is unknown. The CDR3 has 15 residues. Trimming took 2 bases from V and 0 from J, leaving 8 bases between them. In germline, CDR1 is SGHVS, CDR2 FQNEAQ. TCRdb re-called the reads through MiXCR, storing one row per CDR3 protein. The sample carries around 570,000 distinct CDR3 sequences, 35% to 50% recorded once. The clonotype comes from a human donor in good health (CMV status not recorded). Some clones in this sample may be carry-over from other donors' samples. The gene calls are TRBV7-8 and TRBJ2-1, with D possibly matching TRBD2 (5 bases). The sequenced sample was cultured PBMCs, obtained from culture after CMV antigen stimulation. The CDR3 DNA follows: TGTGCCAGCAGCTTACTAGCTAGCTCCTACAATGAGCAGTTCTTC. The encoded protein is CASSLLASSYNEQFF. Based on the CDR3 plus reference TRBV7-8 and TRBJ2-1, the full variable domain is GAGVSQSPRYKVAKRGQDVALRCDPISGHVSLFWYQQALGQGPEFLTYFQNEAQLDKSGLPSDRFFAERPEGSVSTLKIQRTQQEDSAVYLCASSLLASSYNEQFFGPGTRLTVL.